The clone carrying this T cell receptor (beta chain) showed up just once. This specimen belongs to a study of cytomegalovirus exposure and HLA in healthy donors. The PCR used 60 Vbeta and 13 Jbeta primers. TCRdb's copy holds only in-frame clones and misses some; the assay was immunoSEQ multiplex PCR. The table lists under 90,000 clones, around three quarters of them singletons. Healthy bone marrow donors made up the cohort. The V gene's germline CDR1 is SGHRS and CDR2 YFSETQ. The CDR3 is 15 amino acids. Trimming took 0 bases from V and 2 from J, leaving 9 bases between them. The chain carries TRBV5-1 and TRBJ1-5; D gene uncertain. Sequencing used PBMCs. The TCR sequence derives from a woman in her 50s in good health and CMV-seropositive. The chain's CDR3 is CASSLGESGNQPQHF. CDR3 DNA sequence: TGCGCCAGCAGCTTGGGGGAGAGTGGCAATCAGCCCCAGCATTTT.